Sequencing of this TCR beta chain was carried out in a study of shared clonotypes between healthy human individuals. Negatively enriched CD4+ T cells were divided by CD45RA into naive and memory. The CDR3 consists of 16 residues. Germline V gene data show CDR1 as KGHSH and CDR2 as LQKENI. V lost 6 bases and J 1 base, leaving 16 bases between the germline ends. Assay used: immunoSEQ multiplex PCR; TCRdb lists only in-frame clones, some missing. The sample shows just over 2,000,000 clones, roughly 95% of them seen only once. With respect to this clone: Its antigen remains unidentified.

Regarding the study as a whole: A handful of donors showed sharing of around 5% of naive CD4 clonotypes. Incompleteness in sorted-subset sequencing, despite large depth, was shown by rarefaction. The authors sampled blood alone, and tissue repertoires likely differ.

J is TRBJ1-5 and V is TRBV18, with D possibly being TRBD1 (5 bases). The specimen was naive CD4+ T cells sorted from blood. The subset denotes: CD45RA+ positively selected. The TCR comes from a man younger than 30 in good health. The CDR3: CASSLGTPESNQPQHF. The CDR3 region has the DNA TGTGCCAGCTCTCTAGGGACTCCCGAAAGCAATCAGCCCCAGCATTTT. Supplemented by reference TRBV18 and TRBJ1-5, the full variable domain reads NAGVMQNPRHLVRRRGQEARLRCSPMKGHSHVYWYRQLPEEGLKFMVYLQKENIIDESGMPKERFSAEFPKEGPSILRIQQVVRGDSAAYFCASSLGTPESNQPQHFGDGTRLSIL.